This T cell receptor beta chain came from a study of CD8+CD57+ T cells in acquired aplastic anemia. Looking at the study overall: The study obtained an average of around 2.9 ug of DNA from sorted CD4+ and CD8+ cells.

The CDR3 has 15 residues. Germline CDR1 SGHKS, CDR2 YYEKEE (reference sequence). Trimming took 2 bases from V and 2 from J, leaving 14 bases between them. TCR beta VDJ and CDR3 profiling used genomic DNA as template. TCRdb re-derived calls from the reads in MiXCR, one entry per CDR3 protein. The sample has about 420,000 distinct CDR3 sequences, 55% to 75% seen once. The study's findings and limits: Approximately 30 was the count of CD8+ CDR3 sequences that patients shared with controls. Patients and controls had CD8+ Simpson's diversity values that were not significantly distinct.

As regards this clonotype: Its specificity is not known.

The sequenced material came from sorted CD4+, CD8+, or CD8+CD57+ T cells (not recorded which) from PBMCs. This TCR was sampled from a human donor in good health, serving as a control. This chain connects TRBV5-5 to TRBJ2-7; D not certain. DNA of the CDR3: TGTGCCAGCAGCTTAGGACCTGACGCAGCCTACGAGCAGTACTTC. It specifies CASSLGPDAAYEQYF.